The 20 T cell receptor beta chains presented below share a single source sample, sequenced in a study of T-cell memory formation after mild COVID-19. TCRdb called the 5' RACE reads again in MiXCR, with one record for every CDR3 protein. In the table there are about 540,000 distinct CDR3 sequences, approximately 20% of which are singletons. Sequencing was done on a sample of PBMCs or a T cell subset sorted from them (not recorded which). The receptors shown here come from an adult woman who had mild COVID-19 (a few samples of this study predate the infection). Cell type and time point are not known.

As regards this clonotype: This could be a read error, since a much larger clone is one nucleotide away. The chain uses TRBV29-1 and TRBJ1-1, with 10 nucleotides matching TRBD1. Germline lookup yields CDR1 SQVTM and CDR2 ANQGSEA. The CDR3 contains 14 residues. This CDR3 is CSVTGQGTNTEDFF. For the CDR3, the DNA is TGCAGCGTAACGGGACAGGGGACGAACACTGAAGATTTCTTT.

This clonotype turned up a few times. This sequence joins TRBV7-9 and TRBJ2-3, with 9 bases aligning to TRBD2. The CDR3 has 15 residues. The V and J ends lost 5 bases and 2 bases, in that order; junction bases with no gene match: 5. Germline lookup yields CDR1 SEHNR and CDR2 FQNEAQ (reference sequence). The CDR3 nucleotides are TGTGCCAGCAGCACACGGACTAGCGACACAGATACGCAGTATTTT. Translating it yields CASSTRTSDTDTQYF.

This clonotype showed up just a few times. This chain links TRBV9 with TRBJ1-1; TRBD1 aligns across 7 bases. The J segment lost 11 bases and the V segment lost 0 bases, leaving 7 bases of the junction unmatched. CDR3 size: 13 residues. The V gene's germline CDR1 is SGDLS and CDR2 YYNGEE. For the CDR3, the DNA is TGTGCCAGCAGCGTAGACAGGGGTCGGAGGGCTTTCTTT. Encoded protein: CASSVDRGRRAFF.

This clonotype came up a few times. J is TRBJ2-7 and V is TRBV9; D gene uncertain. Germline V lookup: CDR1 SGDLS, CDR2 YYNGEE. There are 14 residues in the CDR3. V lost 4 bases and J lost 1, with 12 bases in between. CDR3 sequence reads: CASSHPESSYEQYF. Written as DNA, the CDR3 is TGTGCCAGCAGCCACCCCGAATCATCCTACGAGCAGTACTTC.

The rearrangement links TRBV4-2 to TRBJ2-7; TRBD2 agrees at 8 bases. This CDR3 contains 14 residues. The V gene end was trimmed by 1 base and the J gene end by 7 bases; junction bases not matched to a gene: 6. Germline loops: CDR1 LGHNA, CDR2 YNFKEQ. The CDR3 is CASSQAAGGGEQYF. In DNA form, the CDR3 reads TGTGCCAGCAGCCAAGCGGCGGGAGGAGGGGAGCAGTACTTC.

This clonotype showed up just once. The genes are TRBV7-9 and TRBJ1-1, with D uncertain. The length of the CDR3 is 15 residues. Deletions cut 1 base from V and 1 base from J, with 10 bases between. Per germline, CDR1 SEHNR and CDR2 FQNEAQ (reference sequence). The CDR3 protein is CASSLGGVGNTEAFF. The CDR3 DNA is TGTGCCAGCAGCTTAGGTGGGGTGGGGAACACTGAAGCTTTCTTT.

For the CDR3, the DNA is TGTGCCACCCGGCCCGCCGCCGCCGGGGAGCTGTTTTTT. Its protein is CATRPAAAGELFF. The V call is TRBV7-8, the J call TRBJ2-2; D ambiguous. Germline lookup yields CDR1 SGHVS and CDR2 FQNEAQ. The ends were cut back, 10 bases at V and 6 bases at J, with 15 bases in the middle. The CDR3 totals 13 residues.

J is TRBJ1-1 and V is TRBV20-1, with 10 bases matching TRBD1. Trimming removed 7 bases from V and 6 bases from J; junction bases left unmatched: 5. The CDR3 loop spans 12 amino acids. Per germline, CDR1 DFQATT and CDR2 SNEGSKA (reference sequence). The CDR3 DNA is TGCAGTGGGGACAGGGGAACCGCTGAAGCTTTCTTT. Translated: CSGDRGTAEAFF.

V usage is TRBV15 and J usage is TRBJ1-5; 7 nucleotides match TRBD1. The germline gives CDR1 LNHNV, CDR2 YYDKDF (reference sequence). The V gene end was trimmed by 3 bases and the J gene end by 0 bases; junction bases not matched to a gene: 5. CDR3 length equals 16 residues. The CDR3 protein is CATSSRGSSSNQPQHF. CDR3 sequence (DNA): TGTGCCACCAGCAGCAGGGGGTCCTCTAGCAATCAGCCCCAGCATTTT. The entire variable domain, with the rest obtained from reference TRBV15 and TRBJ1-5, is as follows: DAMVIQNPRYQVTQFGKPVTLSCSQTLNHNVMYWYQQKSSQAPKLLFHYYDKDFNNEADTPDNFQSRRPNTSFCFLDIRSPGLGDTAMYLCATSSRGSSSNQPQHFGDGTRLSIL.

The chain employs TRBV2 and TRBJ2-3, with TRBD1 identical over 8 bases. The CDR3 extends over 14 amino acids. Germline lookup yields CDR1 SNHLY and CDR2 FYNNEI. V shed 6 bases, J shed 4 bases, and the junction held 6 bases outside the gene matches. This chain's CDR3 is CASRQGARPDTQYF. The CDR3 DNA is TGTGCCAGCAGGCAGGGGGCGCGTCCAGATACGCAGTATTTT. The variable domain in full, with the rest retrieved from reference TRBV2 and TRBJ2-3, is EPEVTQTPSHQVTQMGQEVILRCVPISNHLYFYWYRQILGQKVEFLVSFYNNEISEKSEIFDDQFSVERPDGSNFTLKIRSTKLEDSAMYFCASRQGARPDTQYFGPGTRLTVL.

This clonotype showed up just a few times. The chain is built from TRBV9 and TRBJ2-1; TRBD2 matches 14 bases. The CDR3 consists of 16 residues. Trimming at V came to 3 bases and at J to 4 bases, leaving 3 bases not matched to a gene. The germline V gene encodes CDR1 SGDLS and CDR2 YYNGEE. CDR3 sequence reads: CASSEGLAGGYNEQFF. In DNA form, the CDR3 reads TGTGCCAGCAGCGAAGGACTAGCGGGGGGTTACAATGAGCAGTTCTTC.

The chain is built from TRBV24-1 and TRBJ2-2, with TRBD1 as a possible D gene (6 bases). Germline-derived CDR1 and CDR2 are KGHDR and SFDVKD. The CDR3 is made up of 19 amino acids. V was shortened by 1 base and J by 0 bases, with 17 bases between the two germline ends. In DNA, the CDR3 is TGTGCCACCAGTGATTTCCCCCGGACAGATTACGCGAACACCGGGGAGCTGTTTTTT. Protein: CATSDFPRTDYANTGELFF.

V is TRBV5-1 and J is TRBJ2-7, with TRBD2 identical over 13 bases. J lost 0 bases, V lost 3 bases, and 6 bases had no gene match. The V gene's germline CDR1 is SGHRS and CDR2 YFSETQ. This CDR3 comprises 17 residues. The CDR3 spells CASSSGTSGKDSYEQYF. CDR3 sequence (DNA): TGCGCCAGCAGCTCCGGGACTAGCGGGAAAGACTCCTACGAGCAGTACTTC.

This clonotype was detected a few times. The gene calls are TRBV25-1 and TRBJ1-1; D unclear. V was pared by 3 bases and J by 6 bases, with 11 bases between. The CDR3 totals 13 residues. CDR1 is MGHDK, CDR2 SYGVNS, per germline. DNA for the CDR3: TGTGCCAGCAGTGACAGAACCCCCGCTGAAGCTTTCTTT. It translates to CASSDRTPAEAFF.

This clonotype was seen many times. The chain links TRBV29-1 to TRBJ2-4; the D gene is possibly TRBD2 (5 bases). The CDR3 has 11 residues. Trimming stripped 0 bases from V and 15 bases from J, with 12 bases between. The germline gives CDR1 SQVTM, CDR2 ANQGSEA. The CDR3 DNA reads TGCAGCGTTGAAGATGAGTCTAGCTGGTACTTC. Protein product: CSVEDESSWYF.

Ten or more counts support this clonotype. The chain has TRBV7-2 and TRBJ2-7; TRBD2 agrees at 11 bases. Trimming at V came to 3 bases and at J to 2 bases, leaving 6 bases not matched to a gene. Germline CDR1 reads SGHTA; CDR2 reads FQGNSA. CDR3 length equals 16 residues. The CDR3 DNA follows: TGTGCCAGCAGCTTGTCTAGCGGGAGGATGCCCTACGAGCAGTACTTC. Translated: CASSLSSGRMPYEQYF.

This clonotype was seen repeatedly, ten times or more. V is TRBV12-3 or TRBV12-4 and J is TRBJ1-6; D unclear. The CDR3 is 13 residues long. The V and J ends lost 6 bases and 6 bases respectively, with 9 bases between them. CDR3 nucleotide sequence: TGTGCCAGCAGCCCCCAGCCTAATTCACCCCTCCACTTT. This sequence encodes CASSPQPNSPLHF.

This clonotype was counted between two and nine times. The chain recombines TRBV12-5 with TRBJ2-1, with a tentative D call TRBD2 (6 bases). The CDR3 has 14 residues. The V gene's germline CDR1 is LGHNT and CDR2 FRNRAP. V was shortened by 6 bases and J by 4 bases, with 13 bases between the two germline ends. The DNA of the CDR3 is TGTGCTAGTGGGACGGAGGGCACATACAATGAGCAGTTCTTC. Its protein is CASGTEGTYNEQFF.

This clonotype occurred a few times. The chain links TRBV5-1 to TRBJ2-7, with D maybe TRBD1 (5 bases). V lost 0 bases and J lost 2, with 12 bases in between. The CDR3 is made up of 15 amino acids. The V gene's germline CDR1 is SGHRS and CDR2 YFSETQ. The CDR3 coding sequence is TGCGCCAGCAGCTTGGGAGCGACAGAAACCTACGAGCAGTACTTC. Encoded protein: CASSLGATETYEQYF. The full variable domain, its missing parts supplied by reference TRBV5-1 and TRBJ2-7, is KAGVTQTPRYLIKTRGQQVTLSCSPISGHRSVSWYQQTPGQGLQFLFEYFSETQRNKGNFPGRFSGRQFSNSRSEMNVSTLELGDSALYLCASSLGATETYEQYFGPGTRLTVT.

The chain is built from TRBV12-3 or TRBV12-4 and TRBJ2-5; weak D call: TRBD2 (5 bases). Trimming shortened V by 3 bases and J by 7 bases, and 18 bases separated the two germline ends. CDR3 length: 15 residues. Here the CDR3 reads CASSFGGPGMGTQYF. CDR3 in DNA: TGTGCCAGCAGTTTTGGTGGGCCGGGGATGGGGACCCAGTACTTC.